The 20 T cell receptor beta chains in this list originate from one sample, sequenced in a study of T cells in Graves' hyperthyroidism and ophthalmopathy. There were TCR beta CDR3 regions amplified from RNA transcripts. A first-round RT-PCR of the TCR CDR3 used the HTBI primer set. MiXCR, applied by TCRdb to the multiplex PCR reads, yields one record per CDR3 protein. The table records some 770,000 distinct CDR3 sequences, roughly 17% of them present only once. The sequenced material came from blood. The receptors derive from a man aged 18 to 29 with Graves' hyperthyroidism.

There are many counts of this clonotype. The chain couples TRBV7-2 to TRBJ2-5; D may be TRBD1 or TRBD2 (6 bases each). Germline lookup yields CDR1 SGHTA and CDR2 FQGNSA. Trimming removed 1 base at V and 1 base at J, with 19 bases between. This CDR3 region has 18 residues. The CDR3 loop is CASSLGPLTGRLQETQYF. CDR3 nucleotides: TGTGCCAGCAGCTTAGGGCCCCTTACAGGGAGGCTCCAAGAGACCCAGTACTTC.

In its sample, this clonotype was seen a few times. This chain joins TRBV28 and TRBJ2-7; 8 bases fit TRBD1. V lost 4 bases to trimming and J lost 3 bases; unmatched junction nucleotides: 20. The CDR3 has 19 residues. Germline V gene lookup returns CDR1 MDHEN and CDR2 SYDVKM. CDR3 bases: TGTGCCAGCAGTTACTCCCCCTTCCCTCTTCGGACAGGGAGCTACGAGCAGTACTTC. Translation gives CASSYSPFPLRTGSYEQYF.

This clonotype showed up just a few times. The CDR3 DNA follows: TGTGCCTGGACCAGATCTCGTCAGGAGTTAGCGGATACTAGCACAGATACGCAGTATTTT. It specifies CAWTRSRQELADTSTDTQYF. This sequence joins TRBV30 and TRBJ2-3; D possibly corresponds to TRBD2 (6 bases). Germline CDR1 is GTSNPN and CDR2 is SVGIG (reference sequence). The germline V and J ends were trimmed by 4 bases and 0 bases, with 29 bases remaining between them. The CDR3 has 20 amino acids.

V gene TRBV19 combines with J gene TRBJ2-1; tentatively, D is TRBD1 (6 bases). The CDR3 spans 15 residues. CDR1 is LNHDA and CDR2 is SQIVND in the germline V gene (reference sequence). The ends were cut back, 4 bases at V and 2 bases at J, with 12 bases in the middle. CDR3 nucleotides: TGTGCCAGTAGTAACCCGGACAGCACCTACAATGAGCAGTTCTTC. It yields the protein CASSNPDSTYNEQFF.

This clonotype was seen ten or more times. The V gene is TRBV28, the J gene TRBJ2-1; 9 bases align to TRBD1. J gave up 7 bases and V 5 bases, and 12 bases lay outside the gene matches. This CDR3 is built from 16 residues. The germline V gene encodes CDR1 MDHEN and CDR2 SYDVKM. The chain's CDR3 is CASSPTRDRVKNEQFF. The CDR3 bases are TGTGCCAGCAGTCCAACCCGGGACAGGGTTAAGAATGAGCAGTTCTTC.

In this sample, this clonotype turned up many times. The J gene is TRBJ2-7, the V gene TRBV27; 7 nucleotides match TRBD1. Looked up from germline, CDR1 is MNHEY and CDR2 is SMNVEV (reference sequence). V shed 8 bases, J shed 2 bases, and the junction held 3 bases outside the gene matches. This CDR3 has 12 amino acids. The CDR3 DNA is TGTGCCAGCGCTGGACAGGCCTACGAGCAGTACTTC. This gives the protein CASAGQAYEQYF.

The gene calls are TRBV29-1 and TRBJ2-1; D possibly matches TRBD1 or TRBD2 (5 bases each). There are 11 residues in the CDR3. Germline lookup yields CDR1 SQVTM and CDR2 ANQGSEA. Trimming removed 2 bases from V and 9 bases from J, with 8 bases in between. The CDR3 nucleotides are TGCAGCGTTGAATCAGGGACTGAGCAGTTCTTC. This codes for CSVESGTEQFF.

The chain joins TRBV19 to TRBJ2-7; 9 nucleotides match TRBD1. Germline V gives CDR1 LNHDA, CDR2 SQIVND (reference sequence). Trimming took 6 bases from V and 2 from J; bases not matched to a gene: 8. The CDR3 length is 15 residues. CDR3 sequence (DNA): TGTGCCAGTAGCCGAACCCGGGACAGGGCCTACGAGCAGTACTTC. As protein: CASSRTRDRAYEQYF.

The gene calls are TRBV15 and TRBJ2-3; D is possibly TRBD2 (7 bases). V lost 0 bases to trimming and J lost 1 base, with 14 bases between them. This CDR3 contains 17 residues. The germline CDR1 and CDR2 sequences are LNHNV and YYDKDF (reference sequence). The CDR3 sequence: CATSRDPRGGGTDTQYF. CDR3 DNA: TGTGCCACCAGCAGAGATCCGAGGGGGGGAGGCACAGATACGCAGTATTTT.

CDR3 protein: CASSYKGPSYEQYF. CDR3 bases: TGTGCCAGCAGTTACAAGGGCCCGTCCTACGAGCAGTACTTC. V usage is TRBV6-7 and J usage is TRBJ2-7; D uncertain. TRBV6-7 is known as an ORF, though its function is uncertain. Trimming took off 2 bases at V and 1 base at J, with 9 bases between the two ends. The CDR3 extends over 14 amino acids.

V usage is TRBV28 and J usage is TRBJ2-1; 8 bases are a match to TRBD1. CDR3 size: 15 residues. CDR1 MDHEN and CDR2 SYDVKM come from the germline V gene. V lost 6 bases, J lost 1 base, and 5 bases stayed unmatched. In DNA form, the CDR3 reads TGTGCCAGCAGAGCTACAGGGGGATCCTACAATGAGCAGTTCTTC. Translation gives CASRATGGSYNEQFF.

The rearrangement uses TRBV11-3 and TRBJ2-2, with 9 nucleotides matching TRBD1. Trimming cost V 5 bases and J 6 bases; bases outside gene matches: 7. The germline V gene encodes CDR1 SGHNT and CDR2 YENEEA. This CDR3 region has 15 residues. CDR3 amino acids: CASSPGQGNPGELFF. CDR3 nucleotides: TGTGCCAGCAGCCCGGGACAGGGTAACCCCGGGGAGCTGTTTTTT.

The chain is built from TRBV4-2 and TRBJ1-5; 10 bases agree with TRBD1. The ends lost 1 base at V and 6 bases at J; junction bases unmatched: 6. The CDR3 is made up of 16 amino acids. In germline, CDR1 is LGHNA, CDR2 YNFKEQ. CDR3 DNA sequence: TGTGCCAGCAGCCAAGTTGCGGGACAGGGGAGTCAGCCCCAGCATTTT. It yields the protein CASSQVAGQGSQPQHF.

This clonotype was picked up many times. The genes are TRBV29-1 and TRBJ2-3; 8 bases fit TRBD1. J lost 4 bases, V lost 3 bases, and 9 bases had no gene match. The CDR3 loop spans 15 amino acids. Germline CDR1 SQVTM, CDR2 ANQGSEA. CDR3 nucleotides: TGCAGCGTTGAGGCCCCAGGGGGCCCTCCAGATACGCAGTATTTT. Its translation: CSVEAPGGPPDTQYF.

The table lists this clonotype with many counts. The rearrangement joins TRBV27 to TRBJ2-1; TRBD2 matches at 10 bases. The V segment lost 5 bases and the J segment 2 bases; nucleotides outside the gene matches: 9. Looked up from germline, CDR1 is MNHEY and CDR2 is SMNVEV (reference sequence). The CDR3 has 17 amino acids. The CDR3 sequence: CASSPIWTSGPYNEQFF. The CDR3, as DNA: TGTGCCAGCAGTCCCATCTGGACTAGCGGACCCTACAATGAGCAGTTCTTC.

This clonotype was recorded at least ten times. The V call is TRBV6-1, the J call TRBJ2-7; D is ambiguous. V was clipped by 7 bases and J by 3 bases, with 13 bases between them. Per germline, CDR1 MNHNS and CDR2 SASEGT. The CDR3 is made up of 13 amino acids. This CDR3 reads CASTKDPFYEQYF. DNA of the CDR3: TGTGCCAGCACTAAGGACCCCTTCTACGAGCAGTACTTC.

This clonotype was counted at least ten times. The V gene is TRBV28, the J gene TRBJ2-3; D perhaps matches TRBD1 (6 bases). The CDR3 loop spans 15 amino acids. Deletions cut 6 bases from V and 2 bases from J, with 15 bases between. Germline CDR1 MDHEN, CDR2 SYDVKM. The CDR3 DNA is TGTGCCAGCAGCCCCACAGGGAATCCCACAGATACGCAGTATTTT. Protein sequence: CASSPTGNPTDTQYF.

This clonotype showed up just a few times. A much more abundant neighbour one base away suggests this may be a read error. The V call is TRBV7-8, the J call TRBJ2-2; D is ambiguous. CDR1 is SGHVS and CDR2 is FQNEAQ in the germline V gene. This CDR3 has 13 amino acids. Trimming took off 3 bases at V and 3 bases at J, with 5 bases between the two ends. The CDR3 nucleotides read TGTGCCAGCAGCTTCGGCTACACCGGGGAGCTGTTTTTT. This sequence encodes CASSFGYTGELFF.

This clonotype was recorded at least ten times. The chain links TRBV4-1 to TRBJ2-1; 10 bases are shared with TRBD2. The V segment lost 1 base and the J segment 3 bases; nucleotides outside the gene matches: 0. Germline CDR1 reads MGHRA; CDR2 reads YSYEKL. The CDR3 totals 15 residues. CDR3 in amino acids: CASSQVAGGYNEQFF. CDR3 DNA: TGCGCCAGCAGCCAAGTAGCGGGAGGCTACAATGAGCAGTTCTTC.

The sample holds a few counts of this clonotype. V gene TRBV6-5 combines with J gene TRBJ1-2, with TRBD1 as a possible D gene (6 bases). The germline V gene encodes CDR1 MNHEY and CDR2 SVGAGI. The V end lost 0 bases, the J end lost 3 bases, and 20 bases lay between the germline ends. This CDR3 contains 18 residues. In DNA form, the CDR3 reads TGTGCCAGCAGTTACTCCCGGGCCTTAGGGAGGGGGGACTATGGCTACACCTTC. Translated, it gives CASSYSRALGRGDYGYTF.